These 29 T cell receptor beta chains originate from one sample sequenced in a study of cytomegalovirus exposure and HLA in healthy donors (dated by TCRdb to 2016 to 2017). The library was made by the immunoSEQ multiplex PCR assay. The table was pulled from immuneACCESS by TCRdb, which kept in-frame rearrangements only. Such tables lose some clones; where checked, under half of the loss comes from unresolved V genes, and the rest has no known cause. The sample records roughly 68,000 clones, over 90% of which are singletons. Roughly 5% of the sample comes from the top ten. Sequenced material: PBMCs. These receptor sequences come from a woman between 18 and 30 years old in good health and CMV-seropositive.

This chain joins TRBV5-1 and TRBJ2-7, with D maybe TRBD2 (6 bases). V lost 5 bases and J 0 bases, leaving 15 bases between the germline ends. The CDR3 length is 15 residues. In germline, CDR1 is SGHRS, CDR2 YFSETQ. Written as DNA, the CDR3 is TGCGCCAGCAGTCAACCGGGACTGGGCTCCTACGAGCAGTACTTC. Residues: CASSQPGLGSYEQYF. Full variable domain (outside the CDR3, taken from reference TRBV5-1 and TRBJ2-7): KAGVTQTPRYLIKTRGQQVTLSCSPISGHRSVSWYQQTPGQGLQFLFEYFSETQRNKGNFPGRFSGRQFSNSRSEMNVSTLELGDSALYLCASSQPGLGSYEQYFGPGTRLTVT.

This clone was observed once. The CDR3 sequence: CASSETSGRANEQFF. The DNA for the CDR3 is TGTGCCAGCAGCGAGACTAGCGGGAGGGCCAATGAGCAGTTCTTC. The J gene is TRBJ2-1, the V gene TRBV7-8; 14 bases are shared with TRBD2. The length of the CDR3 is 15 residues. The J segment lost 6 bases and the V segment lost 5 bases, leaving 3 bases of the junction unmatched. Germline V lookup: CDR1 SGHVS, CDR2 FQNEAQ.

The chain combines TRBV25-1 with TRBJ2-7, with a tentative D call TRBD2 (7 bases). The germline gives CDR1 MGHDK, CDR2 SYGVNS. The CDR3 contains 14 residues. V lost 4 bases and J lost 4, with 14 bases in between. For the CDR3, the DNA is TGTGCCAGCAGTGGTAGGGGGGGCCGGTACGAGCAGTACTTC. Its translation: CASSGRGGRYEQYF.

In DNA form, the CDR3 reads TGTGCCAGTAGTACCTATGAGACCCAGTACTTC. It translates to CASSTYETQYF. The chain combines TRBV19 with TRBJ2-5; D not resolved. Trimming took 4 bases from V and 5 from J, leaving 5 bases between them. The germline gives CDR1 LNHDA, CDR2 SQIVND (reference sequence). The CDR3 has 11 residues.

V and J are TRBV6-1 and TRBJ2-7; D is undetermined. Germline V CDR1 and CDR2: MNHNS, SASEGT. The CDR3 contains 14 residues. Trimming took 3 bases from V and 6 from J, leaving 15 bases between them. DNA for the CDR3: TGTGCCAGCAGTGATGTACCCCTAGGCGGCGAGCAGTACTTC. Translating it yields CASSDVPLGGEQYF.

This chain uses TRBV5-1 with TRBJ2-1; 9 nucleotides agree with TRBD2. V gave up 4 bases and J gave up 5 bases; unmatched junction bases: 4. Per germline, CDR1 SGHRS and CDR2 YFSETQ. The CDR3 loop spans 14 amino acids. The CDR3 is CASSVSGSHNEQFF. CDR3 in DNA: TGCGCCAGCAGCGTTAGCGGGAGCCACAATGAGCAGTTCTTC.

The gene calls are TRBV28 and TRBJ2-1; D unclear. V was cut by 0 bases and J by 5 bases, with 5 bases left in between. Per germline, CDR1 MDHEN and CDR2 SYDVKM. CDR3 length: 13 amino acids. The CDR3 coding sequence is TGTGCCAGCAGTTTATGGGCCGACAATGAGCAGTTCTTC. Its translation is CASSLWADNEQFF. The whole variable domain, remainder taken from reference TRBV28 and TRBJ2-1, is DVKVTQSSRYLVKRTGEKVFLECVQDMDHENMFWYRQDPGLGLRLIYFSYDVKMKEKGDIPEGYSVSREKKERFSLILESASTNQTSMYLCASSLWADNEQFFGPGTRLTVL.

V and J are TRBV5-1 and TRBJ2-7; 11 bases map to TRBD2. Germline CDR1 reads SGHRS; CDR2 reads YFSETQ. The CDR3 totals 15 residues. The J segment lost 3 bases and the V segment lost 1 base, leaving 3 bases of the junction unmatched. Here the CDR3 DNA reads TGCGCCAGCAGCTTGACCGGGACTAGCGGCTACGAGCAGTACTTC. Residues: CASSLTGTSGYEQYF.

The chain combines TRBV30 with TRBJ1-4; D remains unclear. With 1 base removed from V and 5 bases from J, the gap between germline ends came to 14 bases. Per the germline V gene, CDR1 is GTSNPN and CDR2 is SVGIG (reference sequence). This CDR3 has 15 amino acids. The CDR3 region is CAWSGPAGSNEKLFF. The CDR3 DNA reads as TGTGCCTGGAGTGGTCCTGCGGGGTCCAATGAAAAACTGTTTTTT.

J is TRBJ1-5 and V is TRBV19; no clear D gene. This CDR3 spans 13 amino acids. Germline CDR1 LNHDA, CDR2 SQIVND (reference sequence). V lost 1 base and J lost 8, with 9 bases in between. This CDR3 reads CASSIGSREPQHF. For the CDR3, the DNA is TGTGCCAGTAGTATAGGGTCACGGGAGCCCCAGCATTTT.

The V and J genes are TRBV9 and TRBJ1-5; TRBD1 is a possible D gene (6 bases). There are 14 residues in the CDR3. V was shortened by 4 bases and J by 6 bases, with 14 bases between the two germline ends. Germline-derived CDR1 and CDR2 are SGDLS and YYNGEE. CDR3 DNA: TGTGCCAGCAGCTTACAGGGAGACGGTCAGCCCCAGCATTTT. Translating it yields CASSLQGDGQPQHF.

The rearrangement links TRBV27 to TRBJ2-7, with TRBD1 as a possible D gene (6 bases). This CDR3 has 13 residues. The ends were cut back, 5 bases at V and 2 bases at J, with 10 bases in the middle. Germline CDR1 is MNHEY and CDR2 is SMNVEV (reference sequence). CDR3 bases: TGTGCCAGCAGTAGAGGGGGAACCTACGAGCAGTACTTC. Amino acid sequence: CASSRGGTYEQYF.

The chain joins TRBV7-8 to TRBJ2-5; D possibly corresponds to TRBD2 (7 bases). V gave up 5 bases and J gave up 5 bases, with 21 bases separating them. Germline CDR1 reads SGHVS; CDR2 reads FQNEAQ. The CDR3 is 16 amino acids. The CDR3 sequence is CASSKLFFGGAETQYF. The CDR3 DNA reads TGTGCCAGCAGCAAACTTTTTTTTGGGGGGGCCGAGACCCAGTACTTC.

This rearrangement joins TRBV5-1 to TRBJ1-2; maybe TRBD1 (6 bases). Germline CDR1 SGHRS, CDR2 YFSETQ. V dropped 4 bases and J dropped 3 bases, with 10 bases sitting between them. The CDR3 is made up of 13 amino acids. In nucleotides, the CDR3 is TGCGCCAGCAGCCAGGGGCGCGACTATGGCTACACCTTC. Its protein is CASSQGRDYGYTF.

V usage is TRBV6-5 and J usage is TRBJ2-4; 8 nucleotides match TRBD2. V was clipped by 7 bases and J by 2 bases; unmatched bases: 4. Germline V gives CDR1 MNHEY, CDR2 SVGAGI. This CDR3 is built from 14 residues. The DNA of the CDR3 is TGTGCCAGCAAAGCGGGAGTTTCCAAAAACATTCAGTACTTC. This gives the protein CASKAGVSKNIQYF.

The chain joins TRBV10-3 to TRBJ1-2; weak D call: TRBD1 (5 bases). V lost 7 bases, J lost 8 bases, and 17 bases lay in between. This CDR3 has 13 residues. Germline CDR1 and CDR2: ENHRY and SYGVKD. CDR3 sequence: CAINPTGGEGYTF. CDR3 DNA: TGTGCCATCAACCCCACGGGGGGGGAAGGCTACACCTTC.

CDR3 residues: CASSLALAGGRSEQYF. The CDR3 nucleotides read TGTGCCAGCAGTTTGGCTCTAGCGGGAGGTCGGAGCGAGCAGTACTTC. V is TRBV28 and J is TRBJ2-7, with 11 bases that match TRBD2. Germline V gene lookup returns CDR1 MDHEN and CDR2 SYDVKM. This CDR3 is built from 16 residues. V gave up 3 bases and J gave up 6 bases; unmatched junction bases: 10.

This chain connects TRBV6-5 to TRBJ2-3, with 10 bases that match TRBD2. J was trimmed by 3 bases and V by 5 bases; bases with no gene match: 2. This CDR3 comprises 14 residues. The germline V gene has CDR1 MNHEY and CDR2 SVGAGI. The CDR3 spells CASSLAGVTDTQYF. The CDR3 DNA sequence: TGTGCCAGCAGTCTAGCGGGAGTTACAGATACGCAGTATTTT.

V is TRBV7-9 and J is TRBJ2-7; D gene ambiguous. V gave up 1 base and J gave up 3 bases, with 7 bases separating them. This CDR3 is built from 13 residues. CDR1 is SEHNR, CDR2 FQNEAQ, per germline (reference sequence). CDR3 DNA: TGTGCCAGCAGCTTAGTCCCCTACTACGAGCAGTACTTC. This sequence encodes CASSLVPYYEQYF.

The V and J genes are TRBV27 and TRBJ2-3, with 7 positions matching TRBD2. CDR1 is MNHEY and CDR2 is SMNVEV in the germline V gene (reference sequence). Trimming removed 1 base from V and 6 bases from J; junction bases left unmatched: 10. There are 16 residues in the CDR3. In DNA, the CDR3 is TGTGCCAGCAGTTTATTGGCGGGAGTGGGTACCGATACGCAGTATTTT. Translation: CASSLLAGVGTDTQYF.

The rearrangement links TRBV10-3 to TRBJ1-1, with TRBD1 matching 7 bases. Germline loops: CDR1 ENHRY, CDR2 SYGVKD. The CDR3 consists of 14 residues. V trimming: 7 bases; J trimming: 3 bases; junction bases outside the gene matches: 8. This CDR3 is CAITRDSQYTEAFF. CDR3 nucleotide sequence: TGTGCCATCACGCGGGACAGCCAATACACTGAAGCTTTCTTT.

This chain uses TRBV5-8 with TRBJ1-5; D ambiguous. Looked up from germline, CDR1 is SGHTS and CDR2 is YDEGEE. V was trimmed by 0 bases and J by 2 bases, leaving 6 bases between them. This CDR3 is built from 14 residues. The DNA for the CDR3 is TGTGCCAGCAGCTTGGCCCAGGGCAATCAGCCCCAGCATTTT. This encodes CASSLAQGNQPQHF. The whole variable domain, remainder taken from reference TRBV5-8 and TRBJ1-5, is EAGVTQSPTHLIKTRGQQATLRCSPISGHTSVYWYQQALGLGLQFLLWYDEGEERNRGNFPPRFSGRQFPNYSSELNVNALELEDSALYLCASSLAQGNQPQHFGDGTRLSIL.

The chain carries TRBV6-6 and TRBJ1-1; a possible D gene is TRBD1 (6 bases). V lost 9 bases and J 1 base, leaving 18 bases between the germline ends. Germline loops: CDR1 MNHNY, CDR2 SVGAGI (reference sequence). This CDR3 spans 15 amino acids. In DNA form, the CDR3 reads TGTGCCAGTAATGGGTCAGGGGTTAAGAACACTGAAGCTTTCTTT. It is translated as CASNGSGVKNTEAFF.

The chain has TRBV18 and TRBJ2-3, with 9 bases fitting TRBD2. The CDR3 extends over 16 amino acids. J gave up 2 bases and V 2 bases, and 5 bases lay outside the gene matches. From germline, CDR1 is KGHSH and CDR2 LQKENI. The CDR3 coding sequence is TGTGCCAGCTCACCATTACGCGGGAGGGCCACAGATACGCAGTATTTT. Encoded protein: CASSPLRGRATDTQYF.

The chain joins TRBV5-4 to TRBJ2-7; tentative D call: TRBD2 (5 bases). Between the trimmed V and J ends, which lost 1 base and 5 bases, there was a span of 13 bases. In germline, CDR1 is SGHNT, CDR2 YYREEE (reference sequence). CDR3 size: 14 residues. CDR3 DNA sequence: TGTGCCAGCAGCTTGAGGCTAGCAGAGGACGAGCAGTACTTC. It is translated as CASSLRLAEDEQYF.

The chain employs TRBV19 and TRBJ2-1, with D possibly matching TRBD1 (6 bases). This CDR3 has 15 amino acids. The V and J ends lost 6 bases and 6 bases respectively, with 18 bases between them. CDR1 is LNHDA, CDR2 SQIVND, per germline (reference sequence). CDR3 nucleotides: TGTGCCAGTAGCAGACAGGTGGGGGTCTCCAATGAGCAGTTCTTC. As protein: CASSRQVGVSNEQFF.

The gene calls are TRBV13 and TRBJ2-5; D is ambiguous. The CDR3 covers 14 residues. With 3 bases removed from V and 3 bases from J, the gap between germline ends came to 11 bases. Germline CDR1 reads PRHDT; CDR2 reads FYEKMQ (reference sequence). The DNA of the CDR3 is TGTGCCAGCAGCTTCAGCCAGGTCAAAGAGACCCAGTACTTC. Its translation is CASSFSQVKETQYF.

The V gene is TRBV7-9, the J gene TRBJ2-3, with D perhaps matching TRBD1 (7 bases). CDR3 length: 15 residues. V was clipped by 8 bases and J by 2 bases, with 17 bases between them. The germline V gene has CDR1 SEHNR and CDR2 FQNEAQ (reference sequence). CDR3 in amino acids: CASFGGTDFTDTQYF. CDR3 in DNA: TGTGCCAGCTTTGGAGGGACAGACTTCACAGATACGCAGTATTTT. The complete variable domain, with remaining parts taken from reference TRBV7-9 and TRBJ2-3, reads DTGVSQNPRHKITKRGQNVTFRCDPISEHNRLYWYRQTLGQGPEFLTYFQNEAQLEKSRLLSDRFSAERPKGSFSTLEIQRTEQGDSAMYLCASFGGTDFTDTQYFGPGTRLTVL.

The chain carries TRBV2 and TRBJ2-5; D uncertain. Germline V gene sequence: CDR1 SNHLY, CDR2 FYNNEI. Trimming removed 6 bases from V and 1 base from J, with 9 bases in between. The CDR3 covers 13 residues. The CDR3 sequence is CASSQDTQETQYF. As DNA, the CDR3 is TGTGCCAGCAGCCAAGACACCCAAGAGACCCAGTACTTC. The entire variable domain, with the rest obtained from reference TRBV2 and TRBJ2-5, is as follows: EPEVTQTPSHQVTQMGQEVILRCVPISNHLYFYWYRQILGQKVEFLVSFYNNEISEKSEIFDDQFSVERPDGSNFTLKIRSTKLEDSAMYFCASSQDTQETQYFGPGTRLLVL.